A single sample gave rise to the 29 T cell receptor beta chains below, sequenced in a study of long-term antiretroviral therapy in people with HIV. The assay used was immunoSEQ (version v3.0), run at survey level. Sequencing used immunoSEQ multiplex PCR; TCRdb keeps in-frame clones, though not all of them. The profile shows 25,000 to 30,000 clones, around 86% of them singletons. Sequencing used unsorted PBMCs, obtained just over 2.6 years after starting antiretroviral therapy. The receptors were gathered from a man between 35 and 55 years old with HIV.

The gene calls are TRBV6-5 and TRBJ2-7; D ambiguous. The CDR3 runs to 12 residues. Looked up from germline, CDR1 is MNHEY and CDR2 is SVGAGI. V gave up 2 bases and J gave up 7 bases, with 9 bases separating them. CDR3 bases: TGTGCCAGCAGTTACGATCGAGGAGAGCAGTACTTC. This encodes CASSYDRGEQYF.

This chain connects TRBV30 to TRBJ2-3; D is unresolved. Germline assignment: CDR1 GTSNPN and CDR2 SVGIG (reference sequence). The V and J ends lost 2 bases and 6 bases respectively, with 6 bases between them. CDR3 size: 11 residues. The CDR3 is CAWSTGDTQYF. DNA of the CDR3: TGTGCCTGGAGTACTGGTGATACGCAGTATTTT.

This clone has a handful of counts. The chain joins TRBV19 to TRBJ1-1; D uncertain. The CDR3 is made up of 13 amino acids. The V and J ends lost 3 bases and 1 base respectively, with 6 bases between them. Germline CDR1 is LNHDA and CDR2 is SQIVND (reference sequence). This CDR3 reads CASSIRRNTEAFF. CDR3 sequence (DNA): TGTGCCAGTAGTATTCGACGGAACACTGAAGCTTTCTTT.

V usage is TRBV9 and J usage is TRBJ2-3; perhaps TRBD2 as D (6 bases). V was trimmed by 3 bases and J by 0 bases, leaving 11 bases between them. This CDR3 is built from 15 residues. Germline V gives CDR1 SGDLS, CDR2 YYNGEE. CDR3 nucleotide sequence: TGTGCCAGCAGCGCTTTAGCGGCTAGCACAGATACGCAGTATTTT. Protein sequence: CASSALAASTDTQYF.

The rearrangement uses TRBV29-1 and TRBJ2-2; a possible D gene is TRBD1 (5 bases). Germline V gives CDR1 SQVTM, CDR2 ANQGSEA. This CDR3 has 17 residues. V lost 6 bases and J 1 base, leaving 21 bases between the germline ends. CDR3 sequence reads: CSVSQGAVNRNTGELFF. In DNA form, the CDR3 reads TGCAGCGTATCACAAGGGGCCGTCAATCGGAACACCGGGGAGCTGTTTTTT.

The chain couples TRBV28 to TRBJ2-7; the D is unclear. The CDR3 runs 14 residues. CDR1 MDHEN and CDR2 SYDVKM come from the germline V gene. V was cut by 2 bases and J by 5 bases, with 13 bases left in between. CDR3 coding DNA: TGTGCCAGCAGTTTACTTACGGGTTTGAACGAGCAGTACTTC. It translates to CASSLLTGLNEQYF.

In this sample, this clone turned up once. The J gene is TRBJ1-5, the V gene TRBV6-1, with D tentatively TRBD1 (5 bases). This CDR3 contains 14 residues. The ends were cut back, 8 bases at V and 3 bases at J, with 14 bases in the middle. Germline V CDR1 and CDR2: MNHNS, SASEGT. The CDR3 DNA is TGTGCCAGCTCCTCGTCCAGGGCCAATCAGCCCCAGCATTTT. This sequence encodes CASSSSRANQPQHF.

The gene calls are TRBV30 and TRBJ1-3, with D possibly TRBD1 on 5 matching bases. Per germline, CDR1 GTSNPN and CDR2 SVGIG (reference sequence). V was shortened by 4 bases and J by 2 bases, with 12 bases between the two germline ends. The CDR3 runs to 14 residues. The CDR3 DNA sequence: TGTGCCTGGACTTCCGGGACCCCTGGAAACACCATATATTTT. As protein: CAWTSGTPGNTIYF.

The chain has TRBV4-1 and TRBJ1-4; D call uncertain. The CDR3 runs 16 residues. The germline gives CDR1 MGHRA, CDR2 YSYEKL. V was pared by 0 bases and J by 0 bases, with 8 bases between. The CDR3 here is CASSQDVTATNEKLFF. CDR3 in DNA: TGCGCCAGCAGCCAAGATGTTACAGCAACTAATGAAAAACTGTTTTTT.

This clone was recorded only once. The chain is built from TRBV5-1 and TRBJ2-3; TRBD2 aligns across 12 bases. This CDR3 contains 17 residues. Trimming cost V 4 bases and J 2 bases; bases outside gene matches: 8. The germline CDR1 and CDR2 sequences are SGHRS and YFSETQ. The CDR3 is CASSTGLAGLITDTQYF. CDR3 in DNA: TGCGCCAGCAGCACTGGACTAGCGGGACTTATCACAGATACGCAGTATTTT.

This clone was counted a single time. The genes are TRBV6-4 and TRBJ1-4; no clear D gene. Germline values: CDR1 MRHNA, CDR2 SNTAGT. Trimming removed 3 bases at V and 7 bases at J, with 12 bases between. The CDR3 consists of 14 residues. This CDR3 is CASSEIRVCEKLFF. In DNA form, the CDR3 reads TGTGCCAGCAGTGAGATTCGGGTTTGTGAAAAACTGTTTTTT.

The table lists this clone with a few counts. The rearrangement links TRBV11-3 to TRBJ1-6; D uncertain. The CDR3 covers 15 residues. V lost 9 bases and J lost 4, with 16 bases in between. Germline CDR1 and CDR2: SGHNT and YENEEA. CDR3 amino acids: CARTQTELYNSPLHF. The CDR3 bases are TGTGCCAGGACACAAACGGAGCTTTATAATTCACCCCTCCACTTT.

The chain has TRBV27 and TRBJ1-6, with a weak D call TRBD1 (6 bases). CDR3 size: 17 residues. Trimming shortened V by 0 bases and J by 8 bases, and 17 bases separated the two germline ends. Per germline, CDR1 MNHEY and CDR2 SMNVEV (reference sequence). CDR3 loop: CASSLSGVRGSYSPLHF. The CDR3 nucleotides are TGTGCCAGCAGTTTATCAGGGGTAAGGGGGTCCTATTCACCCCTCCACTTT.

This chain links TRBV5-1 with TRBJ2-5; the match to TRBD1 covers 9 bases. After removal of 3 bases from V and 2 bases from J, the junction contained 5 bases not matched to a gene. Germline V gene sequence: CDR1 SGHRS, CDR2 YFSETQ. The CDR3 runs 15 residues. The DNA of the CDR3 is TGCGCCAGCAGCTCGCCGGGACAGGGACAAGAGACCCAGTACTTC. Translated, it gives CASSSPGQGQETQYF.

The chain recombines TRBV14 with TRBJ2-1; the match to TRBD2 covers 7 bases. The CDR3 runs to 16 residues. Germline lookup yields CDR1 SGHDN and CDR2 FVKESK. V was clipped by 0 bases and J by 9 bases; unmatched bases: 11. CDR3 bases: TGTGCCAGCAGCCAAGACATCGGGCGGGAGAATGGTGAGCAGTTCTTC. It specifies CASSQDIGRENGEQFF.

The chain has TRBV4-3 and TRBJ1-2; tentative D call: TRBD1 (6 bases). With 1 base removed from V and 4 bases from J, the gap between germline ends came to 16 bases. CDR3 length: 16 amino acids. The germline CDR1 and CDR2 sequences are LGHNA and YSLEER. This chain's CDR3 is CASSQARRQDPYGYTF. The CDR3, as DNA: TGCGCCAGCAGCCAAGCTCGCCGACAGGACCCCTATGGCTACACCTTC.

The J gene is TRBJ1-1, the V gene TRBV27, with 8 positions matching TRBD1. The junction had 8 bases not matched to a gene; V was cut back by 2 bases and J by 6 bases. Germline-derived CDR1 and CDR2 are MNHEY and SMNVEV (reference sequence). This CDR3 spans 15 amino acids. CDR3 protein: CASSLMRTGQAEAFF. The DNA for the CDR3 is TGTGCCAGCAGTTTAATGCGGACAGGGCAGGCTGAAGCTTTCTTT.

The chain uses TRBV7-3 and TRBJ2-3; D might be TRBD2 (6 bases). Trimming pared 0 bases from V and 4 bases from J, leaving 11 bases between. The CDR3 is 15 amino acids. Looked up from germline, CDR1 is SGHTA and CDR2 is FQGTGA. The CDR3 reads CASSLTGEVSDTQYF. For the CDR3, the DNA is TGTGCCAGCAGCTTAACGGGGGAGGTGTCAGATACGCAGTATTTT.

This clone has more than one count but fewer than ten. V is TRBV6-6 and J is TRBJ1-5; perhaps TRBD1 as D (5 bases). CDR1 is MNHNY and CDR2 is SVGAGI in the germline V gene (reference sequence). The CDR3 covers 13 residues. V was clipped by 6 bases and J by 6 bases, with 12 bases between them. The CDR3 is CASSSGSVQPQHF. The CDR3 DNA sequence: TGTGCCAGCAGCTCAGGGAGTGTTCAGCCCCAGCATTTT.

This chain uses TRBV7-6 with TRBJ2-7; 8 nucleotides agree with TRBD2. This CDR3 has 14 amino acids. The junction had 2 bases not matched to a gene; V was cut back by 0 bases and J by 4 bases. Germline V gene data show CDR1 as SGHVS and CDR2 as FNYEAQ. DNA of the CDR3: TGTGCCAGCAGCTTAGCCACGGGAGGGTACGAGCAGTACTTC. Translating gives CASSLATGGYEQYF.

The V gene is TRBV2, the J gene TRBJ1-5; D unclear. CDR3 length: 15 residues. Deletions cut 3 bases from V and 10 bases from J, with 19 bases between. Germline-derived CDR1 and CDR2 are SNHLY and FYNNEI. This chain's CDR3 is CASSDRSRGPGPQHF. CDR3 coding DNA: TGTGCCAGCAGTGATAGATCAAGAGGGCCGGGACCCCAGCATTTT.

The V call is TRBV30, the J call TRBJ1-5, with TRBD1 matching over 9 bases. CDR1 is GTSNPN, CDR2 SVGIG, per germline (reference sequence). Trimming cost V 4 bases and J 2 bases; bases outside gene matches: 18. This CDR3 has 19 amino acids. CDR3 in DNA: TGTGCCTGGAATAAGGGGACAGGGTGGCAACTAGGAGGCAATCAGCCCCAGCATTTT. The encoded protein is CAWNKGTGWQLGGNQPQHF.

The chain joins TRBV7-2 to TRBJ2-2, with TRBD1 as a possible D gene (6 bases). The V end lost 2 bases, the J end lost 1 base, and 8 bases lay between the germline ends. Per germline, CDR1 SGHTA and CDR2 FQGNSA. This CDR3 spans 15 amino acids. The CDR3, as DNA: TGTGCCAGCAGCTTAACGACAGGGAACACCGGGGAGCTGTTTTTT. Protein product: CASSLTTGNTGELFF. The full variable domain, with the rest looked up from reference TRBV7-2 and TRBJ2-2, is GAGVSQSPSNKVTEKGKDVELRCDPISGHTALYWYRQSLGQGLEFLIYFQGNSAPDKSGLPSDRFSAERTGGSVSTLTIQRTQQEDSAVYLCASSLTTGNTGELFFGEGSRLTVL.

This clone was detected once. J is TRBJ1-5 and V is TRBV30, with D possibly matching TRBD1 (5 bases). This CDR3 region has 15 residues. Germline V lookup: CDR1 GTSNPN, CDR2 SVGIG (reference sequence). Trimming shortened V by 3 bases and J by 1 base, and 13 bases separated the two germline ends. In DNA, the CDR3 is TGTGCCTGGAGCCCTAGGGACCTAAGCAATCAGCCCCAGCATTTT. Its protein product is CAWSPRDLSNQPQHF.

This clone was seen just once. This chain connects TRBV5-4 to TRBJ2-7; TRBD1 agrees at 7 bases. Germline CDR1 is SGHNT and CDR2 is YYREEE (reference sequence). After removal of 5 bases from V and 3 bases from J, the junction contained 8 bases not matched to a gene. The CDR3 is made up of 14 amino acids. CDR3 sequence: CASSPGTDYYEQYF. The CDR3 DNA reads as TGTGCCAGCAGTCCCGGGACAGACTACTACGAGCAGTACTTC.

This chain links TRBV11-2 with TRBJ2-1; D not resolved. V was clipped by 5 bases and J by 4 bases, with 12 bases between them. The CDR3 sequence is 14 residues long. The germline V gene encodes CDR1 SGHAT and CDR2 FQNNGV. CDR3 loop: CASSRAIQYNEQFF. In DNA, the CDR3 is TGTGCCAGCAGCCGGGCTATCCAATACAATGAGCAGTTCTTC.

This clone appeared once. V gene TRBV6-1 combines with J gene TRBJ2-7, with 8 bases lining up with TRBD2. Per germline, CDR1 MNHNS and CDR2 SASEGT. The CDR3 consists of 15 residues. V gave up 7 bases and J gave up 4 bases; unmatched junction bases: 12. DNA for the CDR3: TGTGCCAGCACTGATACCGGACTAGCAAAGTACGAGCAGTACTTC. It codes for CASTDTGLAKYEQYF.

This chain links TRBV7-2 with TRBJ2-1; D call uncertain. CDR1 SGHTA and CDR2 FQGNSA come from the germline V gene. Between the trimmed V and J ends, which lost 0 bases and 1 base, there was a span of 10 bases. The CDR3 totals 16 residues. CDR3 loop: CASSLAAIISYNEQFF. CDR3 bases: TGTGCCAGCAGCTTAGCGGCGATAATATCCTACAATGAGCAGTTCTTC.

The chain combines TRBV11-2 with TRBJ2-7; D uncertain. The CDR3 totals 14 residues. Trimming took off 0 bases at V and 0 bases at J, with 6 bases between the two ends. Germline V gene lookup returns CDR1 SGHAT and CDR2 FQNNGV. This CDR3 is CASSLDHFSYEQYF. The CDR3 DNA reads TGTGCCAGCAGCTTAGATCACTTCTCCTACGAGCAGTACTTC.